The clone carrying this T cell receptor beta chain was found a few times. Antigen: not known. Combining iRepertoire HTBI primers with Arm-PCR of CDR3 regions, the authors built TCR beta libraries. TCRdb reprocessed the multiplex PCR reads via MiXCR and lists one record per CDR3 protein. Of 650,000 to 700,000 distinct CDR3 sequences listed, about 32% are singletons. The data belong to a study of regulatory T cells in long-lasting Graves disease. As for the study in general: Positivity for TSH receptor antibodies plus over 5 years of antithyroid drugs meant persistent Graves' disease. Overall study findings and caveats: The researchers studied only peripheral blood, not thyroid tissue.

The sample's time point: persistent/refractory GD, antithyroid drugs over 5 years with positive TRAb. From PBMCs, RNA was extracted and then used to make the TCR library. Germline lookup yields CDR1 SGDLS and CDR2 YYNGEE. The CDR3 runs 15 residues. V gave up 0 bases and J gave up 1 base, with 10 bases separating them. This clonotype was obtained from a female donor with Graves disease. The chain employs TRBV9 and TRBJ1-1, with D possibly TRBD1 on 5 matching bases. The source was peripheral blood mononuclear cells (PBMCs), collected when the disease was refractory, from a patient treated with antithyroid drugs. This CDR3 reads CASSVAWGGNTEAFF. The CDR3 bases are TGTGCCAGCAGCGTAGCATGGGGGGGGAACACTGAAGCTTTCTTT.